Here is one T cell receptor beta chain with its context. The entry originates in a study of blood T cell repertoires in COVID-19. At the level of the study: COVID-19 samples from acute and convalescent phases originated in the United States, Italy and Spain.

Authors' methods: Estimates of nucleated cell counts were drawn from the amplification of reference gene primers. Sequencing used immunoSEQ multiplex PCR; TCRdb keeps in-frame clones, though not all of them. The V and J calls and clone size are taken from that table; D and trimming were inferred from the DNA. This table holds about 190,000 clones, around four fifths found once. CDR1 and CDR2 (germline): MGHRA, YSYEKL. The CDR3 runs 12 residues. V was shortened by 1 base and J by 6 bases, with 7 bases between the two germline ends. This sequence originates from a human donor in a cohort sampled during active COVID-19. This chain links TRBV4-1 with TRBJ2-7; the D is unclear. The specimen was peripheral blood. The CDR3 bases are TGCGCCAGCAGCCAAGGTAGGAGCGAGCAGTACTTC. Translated: CASSQGRSEQYF.